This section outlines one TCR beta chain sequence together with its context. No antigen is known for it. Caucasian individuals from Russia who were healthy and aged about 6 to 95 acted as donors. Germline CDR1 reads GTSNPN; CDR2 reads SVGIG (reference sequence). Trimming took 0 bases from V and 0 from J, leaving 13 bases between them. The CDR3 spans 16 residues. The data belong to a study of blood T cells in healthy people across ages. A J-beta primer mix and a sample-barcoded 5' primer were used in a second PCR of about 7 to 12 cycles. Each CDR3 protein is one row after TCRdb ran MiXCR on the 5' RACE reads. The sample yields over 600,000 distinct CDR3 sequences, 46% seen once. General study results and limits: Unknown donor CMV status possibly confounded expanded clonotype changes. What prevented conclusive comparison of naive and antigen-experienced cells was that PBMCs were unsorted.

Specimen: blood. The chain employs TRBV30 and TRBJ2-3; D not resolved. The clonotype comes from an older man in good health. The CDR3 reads CAWSVGSGASTDTQYF. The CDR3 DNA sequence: TGTGCCTGGAGTGTAGGTTCTGGTGCTAGCACAGATACGCAGTATTTT.